Sequencing of this T cell receptor beta chain was carried out in a study of CD8+CD57+ T cells in acquired aplastic anemia. Germline CDR1 SGHNT, CDR2 YENEEA. The CDR3 spans 14 residues. V was pared by 0 bases and J by 5 bases, with 8 bases between. In the case of this clonotype: What it binds is unknown. Given a much more abundant clone one base away, this may be a read error.

It was patients with CD8+CD57+ cell expansion by flow cytometry who were chosen for sequencing. TCR beta VDJ and CDR3 profiles were obtained from a genomic DNA template. MiXCR was run by TCRdb on the reads, yielding one entry per CDR3 protein. The top ten clones hold less than 50% of a sample with approximately 250,000 distinct CDR3 sequences, roughly 80% of them seen once. Overall study results and limits: Controls did not differ significantly from patients in CD8+ Simpson's diversity.

The chain uses TRBV11-3 and TRBJ1-5, with D possibly TRBD1 on 5 matching bases. This receptor was identified in a human donor with aplastic anemia. Sequenced material: sorted CD4+, CD8+, or CD8+CD57+ T cells (not recorded which) from PBMCs. The CDR3 loop is CASSLELTDQPQHF. CDR3 DNA: TGTGCCAGCAGCTTAGAGCTGACAGATCAGCCCCAGCATTTT.